These 21 T cell receptor beta chains were all obtained from the same sample, sequenced in a study of identical twins. TCRdb fed the 5' RACE reads into MiXCR, producing one record per CDR3 protein. The sample includes about 530,000 distinct CDR3 sequences, 20% to 25% of them seen just once. The sample was also reused in another study, on yellow fever vaccine responses in identical twins.

Sequencing was performed on CD4+ T cells sorted from blood. The receptors were gathered from a young woman in good health.

This clonotype has just a few counts. In DNA form, the CDR3 reads TGCGCCAGCAGCTTGCTTCGGCTAGCGGGAGGTGATACGCAGTATTTT. Its translation is CASSLLRLAGGDTQYF. The J gene is TRBJ2-3, the V gene TRBV5-1; 11 bases are a match to TRBD2. J was trimmed by 6 bases and V by 1 base; bases with no gene match: 7. Germline lookup yields CDR1 SGHRS and CDR2 YFSETQ. The CDR3 sequence is 16 residues long.

The chain couples TRBV20-1 to TRBJ2-5; tentatively, D is TRBD1 (6 bases). Germline CDR1 and CDR2: DFQATT and SNEGSKA (reference sequence). The CDR3 has 14 residues. Trimming cost V 7 bases and J 5 bases, with 20 bases left between them. The CDR3, as DNA: TGCAGTGAAACCGGCAGGGGCCGCCGGGAGACCCAGTACTTC. Its protein is CSETGRGRRETQYF.

This clonotype was observed a handful of times. The gene calls are TRBV9 and TRBJ2-5; 8 bases match TRBD1. J lost 5 bases, V lost 3 bases, and 9 bases had no gene match. This CDR3 contains 15 residues. Germline CDR1 is SGDLS and CDR2 is YYNGEE. The CDR3 region is CASSAYQGAGETQYF. In nucleotides, the CDR3 is TGTGCCAGCAGCGCGTATCAGGGGGCGGGTGAGACCCAGTACTTC.

The rearrangement joins TRBV5-1 to TRBJ1-2; tentatively, D is TRBD1 (6 bases). Trimming cost V 4 bases and J 8 bases, with 15 bases left between them. The CDR3 covers 13 residues. In germline, CDR1 is SGHRS, CDR2 YFSETQ. As DNA, the CDR3 is TGCGCCAGCAGCCCCAGGACAGCGGGCGGCTACACCTTC. This gives the protein CASSPRTAGGYTF.

The chain has TRBV5-1 and TRBJ1-2; D is uncertain. Germline V gives CDR1 SGHRS, CDR2 YFSETQ. V lost 0 bases and J 0 bases, leaving 9 bases between the germline ends. This CDR3 is built from 15 residues. The CDR3 DNA reads as TGCGCCAGCAGCTTGGGGCAGCAAGCTAACTATGGCTACACCTTC. Translation gives CASSLGQQANYGYTF.

This clonotype was picked up many times. The rearrangement uses TRBV3-1 and TRBJ2-2, with D perhaps matching TRBD2 (5 bases). The V end lost 4 bases, the J end lost 4 bases, and 10 bases lay between the germline ends. From germline, CDR1 is LGHDT and CDR2 YNNKEL (reference sequence). This CDR3 region has 14 residues. In nucleotides, the CDR3 is TGTGCCAGCAGCCCCCGGGGTGGCACCGGGGAGCTGTTTTTT. This gives the protein CASSPRGGTGELFF. Looking up the rest from reference TRBV3-1 and TRBJ2-2 gives the full variable domain: DTAVSQTPKYLVTQMGNDKSIKCEQNLGHDTMYWYKQDSKKFLKIMFSYNNKELIINETVPNRFSPKSPDKAHLNLHINSLELGDSAVYFCASSPRGGTGELFFGEGSRLTVL.

The rearrangement joins TRBV11-3 to TRBJ2-5; D is unresolved. The CDR3 spans 15 residues. Germline assignment: CDR1 SGHNT and CDR2 YENEEA. The V end was cut by 0 bases, the J end by 0 bases, with 8 bases between. CDR3 sequence: CASSLDRADQETQYF. The CDR3 bases are TGTGCCAGCAGCTTAGATCGGGCGGACCAAGAGACCCAGTACTTC.

Only a few counts were recorded for this clonotype. The chain couples TRBV5-1 to TRBJ2-3, with 10 bases identical to TRBD2. The ends lost 0 bases at V and 5 bases at J; junction bases unmatched: 6. The CDR3 spans 16 residues. Per germline, CDR1 SGHRS and CDR2 YFSETQ. The CDR3 DNA is TGCGCCAGCAGCTTGGTTCTAGCGGGAGTTGGAGATACGCAGTATTTT. As protein: CASSLVLAGVGDTQYF.

The rearrangement uses TRBV2 and TRBJ2-1, with TRBD2 identical over 11 bases. Unmatched junction bases numbered 5, after V lost 4 bases and J lost 9 bases. CDR3 length: 14 amino acids. Per the germline V gene, CDR1 is SNHLY and CDR2 is FYNNEI. CDR3 nucleotides: TGTGCCAGCAGTGTGGTAGCGGGAGGGGGTGAGCAGTTCTTC. Its translation is CASSVVAGGGEQFF.

Only a few counts were recorded for this clonotype. The rearrangement joins TRBV3-1 to TRBJ2-7, with no clear D. V lost 1 base, J lost 3 bases, and 13 bases lay in between. Germline-derived CDR1 and CDR2 are LGHDT and YNNKEL (reference sequence). This CDR3 is 15 amino acids long. The CDR3 sequence: CASSQGRTVFYEQYV. CDR3 DNA: TGTGCCAGCAGCCAAGGCCGGACGGTATTCTACGAGCAGTACGTC.

The chain carries TRBV11-2 and TRBJ2-1; a weak D match, TRBD1 (5 bases). CDR1 is SGHAT and CDR2 is FQNNGV in the germline V gene. Trimming cost V 5 bases and J 0 bases, with 17 bases left between them. The CDR3 consists of 17 residues. The CDR3 region is CASSKKGWDSSYNEQFF. In nucleotides, the CDR3 is TGTGCCAGCAGCAAAAAGGGGTGGGATAGCTCCTACAATGAGCAGTTCTTC.

This clonotype was observed a few times. The V call is TRBV5-1, the J call TRBJ2-7; maybe TRBD2 (6 bases). CDR1 and CDR2 (germline): SGHRS, YFSETQ. V lost 4 bases to trimming and J lost 1 base, with 12 bases between them. This CDR3 spans 14 amino acids. As DNA, the CDR3 is TGCGCCAGCAGCATTAGCGGAGGGTCCTACGAGCAGTACTTC. Translating gives CASSISGGSYEQYF. The variable domain in full, with the rest retrieved from reference TRBV5-1 and TRBJ2-7, is KAGVTQTPRYLIKTRGQQVTLSCSPISGHRSVSWYQQTPGQGLQFLFEYFSETQRNKGNFPGRFSGRQFSNSRSEMNVSTLELGDSALYLCASSISGGSYEQYFGPGTRLTVT.

This clonotype appeared a few times. The chain employs TRBV3-1 and TRBJ2-2, with a tentative D call TRBD1 (5 bases). Trimming removed 2 bases at V and 5 bases at J, with 12 bases between. The germline V gene encodes CDR1 LGHDT and CDR2 YNNKEL (reference sequence). This CDR3 is built from 15 residues. CDR3 nucleotides: TGTGCCAGCAGCCAATCCTCGAAGGGGACCGGGGAGCTGTTTTTT. It yields the protein CASSQSSKGTGELFF.

The rearrangement uses TRBV5-1 and TRBJ2-5; a weak D match, TRBD2 (6 bases). Germline V gene lookup returns CDR1 SGHRS and CDR2 YFSETQ. Trimming removed 4 bases from V and 5 bases from J, with 12 bases in between. The CDR3 is 13 residues long. The CDR3 loop is CASSRGAGETQYF. CDR3 in DNA: TGCGCCAGCAGCCGTGGTGCGGGGGAGACCCAGTACTTC.

The CDR3 loop reads CASSKKQGGRGNEQFF. CDR3 nucleotides: TGTGCCAGCAGCAAAAAGCAAGGGGGAAGGGGCAATGAGCAGTTCTTC. V usage is TRBV21-1 and J usage is TRBJ2-1; the DNA was not used to check the table's D call, TRBD1. TRBV21-1 is designated a pseudogene. This CDR3 is built from 16 residues.

This chain links TRBV5-1 with TRBJ2-1; 8 positions match TRBD2. Germline CDR1 and CDR2: SGHRS and YFSETQ. Losses at the gene ends were 3 bases for V and 6 bases for J; bases not matched to a gene: 14. The CDR3 has 17 residues. The DNA for the CDR3 is TGCGCCAGCAGCTCGGGAGGGGGTTCGGGCCAAGCCAATGAGCAGTTCTTC. Translating it yields CASSSGGGSGQANEQFF.

This clonotype came up a few times. The chain combines TRBV27 with TRBJ2-4; TRBD2 agrees at 10 bases. The CDR3 has 17 residues. In germline, CDR1 is MNHEY, CDR2 SMNVEV (reference sequence). The trim removed 6 bases at V and 4 bases at J, leaving 12 bases unmatched. Here the CDR3 DNA reads TGTGCCAGCAGCACCAGGGGAGCGGGAGGGTTTAAAAACATTCAGTACTTC. Its protein is CASSTRGAGGFKNIQYF.

The genes are TRBV19 and TRBJ2-3; D may be TRBD2 (5 bases). CDR1 and CDR2 (germline): LNHDA, SQIVND (reference sequence). The CDR3 totals 15 residues. V lost 1 base to trimming and J lost 1 base, with 9 bases between them. In DNA, the CDR3 is TGTGCCAGTAGTATAGGTCGGGGTGGCACAGATACGCAGTATTTT. Protein: CASSIGRGGTDTQYF.

The sample holds a few counts of this clonotype. CDR3 in DNA: TGTGCCAGCAGCCAAGCGGGGGAACGGCTGTTTTTT. This sequence encodes CASSQAGERLFF. The chain combines TRBV3-1 with TRBJ1-4, with D tentatively TRBD1 (5 bases). V gave up 1 base and J gave up 14 bases, with 11 bases separating them. Germline assignment: CDR1 LGHDT and CDR2 YNNKEL (reference sequence). CDR3 length: 12 amino acids.

V gene TRBV12-3 or TRBV12-4 combines with J gene TRBJ2-1; D could derive from TRBD1 or TRBD2 (6 bases each). Trimming shortened V by 7 bases and J by 7 bases, and 20 bases separated the two germline ends. CDR3 length equals 15 residues. CDR3 region: CASISGEVIQNEQFF. As DNA, the CDR3 is TGTGCCAGCATTTCAGGGGAGGTCATACAAAATGAGCAGTTCTTC.

The gene calls are TRBV27 and TRBJ2-1; 7 nucleotides agree with TRBD1. The germline V gene has CDR1 MNHEY and CDR2 SMNVEV (reference sequence). Trimming at V came to 3 bases and at J to 3 bases, leaving 5 bases not matched to a gene. The CDR3 is 15 residues long. The CDR3 DNA sequence: TGTGCCAGCAGTTTTTGGACAGGCCACTACAATGAGCAGTTCTTC. This sequence encodes CASSFWTGHYNEQFF.